This T cell receptor (beta chain) was observed in a study of blood T cell repertoires in COVID-19. Data came from immunoSEQ multiplex PCR; TCRdb stores just in-frame clones and leaves some out. The top ten hold 8% to 9.5% of the sample, which has hundreds of thousands of clones, less than 90% seen once. Germline loops: CDR1 MNHEY, CDR2 SVGAGI. The CDR3 runs to 14 residues. V was cut by 2 bases and J by 6 bases, with 13 bases left in between. Sample: PBMCs or T cells enriched from blood (not recorded which). This TCR was sampled from a woman aged 55 to 70 who had recovered from COVID-19. This rearrangement joins TRBV6-5 to TRBJ1-2; possible D gene TRBD1, 6 bases. CDR3 region: CASSYQHEGDGYTF. The CDR3 coding sequence is TGTGCCAGCAGTTACCAACACGAGGGGGATGGCTACACCTTC.